The entry that follows covers one T cell receptor beta chain sequence. This entry belongs to a study of blood T cell repertoires in COVID-19. Study at large: Collection of acute and convalescent COVID-19 samples took place in the United States, Italy and Spain. The cDNA or gDNA used as material had been derived from T cells, B-cell-depleted T cells, or PBMCs.

Original data processing: Reference gene primer amplification yielded estimated nucleated cell counts. Data came from immunoSEQ multiplex PCR; TCRdb stores just in-frame clones and leaves some out. V, J and clone size are those of that table, while D and trimming were read from the DNA. The sample records about 200,000 clones, 87% being singletons. V was pared by 4 bases and J by 3 bases, with 2 bases of the junction left unmatched. The CDR3 extends over 13 amino acids. Sample: peripheral blood. The chain joins TRBV12-3 or TRBV12-4 to TRBJ1-1; 7 bases fit TRBD1. The sequence was obtained from a man aged 55 to 70 with active or convalescent COVID-19. The CDR3 DNA follows: TGTGCCAGCAGTTCCACAGGGGACACTGAAGCTTTCTTT. The encoded protein is CASSSTGDTEAFF.